The source of this T cell receptor beta chain is a study of molecular identifiers for immune sequencing clone quantification. Study-level background: Four of five RNA aliquots from around 18,000 or 91,000 naive CD8 T cells were sequenced. Study outcomes and limitations: Reportedly, one cell's Jurkat TCR RNA was detected within 1,200,000 naive CD8 cells.

Sorting isolated naive CD8 T cells as CD8+CD4-CCR7+CD45RA+ events. This CDR3 region has 13 residues. The junction had 5 bases not matched to a gene; V was cut back by 6 bases and J by 6 bases. From germline, CDR1 is SGDLS and CDR2 YYNGEE. As to this clonotype: Antigen unknown.

The bulk TCR libraries were made with methods described before and with listed TCR primers. TCRdb processed the PCR reads anew with MiXCR; each CDR3 protein has one entry. The sample shows about half a million distinct CDR3 sequences, 20% to 25% of them seen only once. This chain links TRBV9 with TRBJ2-2, with 7 bases aligning to TRBD2. The receptor comes from a human donor in good health. Some libraries in this study had Jurkat cell RNA spiked in. Sequenced: naive CD8+ T cells from blood, with Jurkat cell RNA spiked in. Sample subset: FACS-sorted CD8+CD4-CCR7+CD45RA+ naive T cells. The CDR3 DNA is TGTGCCAGCACTATTGGGGGGGCCGGGGAGCTGTTTTTT. Amino acid sequence: CASTIGGAGELFF.